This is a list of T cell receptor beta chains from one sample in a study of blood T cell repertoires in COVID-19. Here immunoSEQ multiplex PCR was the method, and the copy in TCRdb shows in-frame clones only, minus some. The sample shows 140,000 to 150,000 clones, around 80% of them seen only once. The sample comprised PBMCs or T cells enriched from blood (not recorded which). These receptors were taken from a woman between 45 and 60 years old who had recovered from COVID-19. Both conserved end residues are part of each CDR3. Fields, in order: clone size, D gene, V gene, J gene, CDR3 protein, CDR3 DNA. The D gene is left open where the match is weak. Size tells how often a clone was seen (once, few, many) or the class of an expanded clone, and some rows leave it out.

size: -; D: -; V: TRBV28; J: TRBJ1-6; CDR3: CASSLFARGSPLHF; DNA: TGTGCCAGCAGTTTATTTGCCCGGGGTTCACCCCTCCACTTT
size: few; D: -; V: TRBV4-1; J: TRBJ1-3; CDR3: CASSQDIKGAGNTIYF; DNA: TGCGCCAGCAGCCAAGATATTAAGGGAGCTGGAAACACCATATATTTT
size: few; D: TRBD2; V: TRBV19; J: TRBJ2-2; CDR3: CASSMGGPELFF; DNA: TGTGCCAGTAGTATGGGAGGGCCGGAGCTGTTTTTT
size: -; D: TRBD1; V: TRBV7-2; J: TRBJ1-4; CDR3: CASSLAQGAVNEKLFF; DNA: TGTGCCAGCAGCTTAGCTCAGGGGGCGGTTAATGAAAAACTGTTTTTT
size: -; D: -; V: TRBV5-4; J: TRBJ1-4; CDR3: CASSLTQGSREKLFF; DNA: TGTGCCAGCAGCTTGACCCAGGGGAGTCGAGAAAAACTGTTTTTT
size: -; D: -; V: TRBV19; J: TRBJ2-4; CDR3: CASSPGGIGIQYF; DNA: TGTGCCAGTAGTCCAGGAGGGATCGGCATTCAGTACTTC
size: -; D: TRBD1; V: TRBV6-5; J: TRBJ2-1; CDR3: CASSYWTGGSYNEQFF; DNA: TGTGCCAGCAGTTACTGGACAGGGGGCTCCTACAATGAGCAGTTCTTC
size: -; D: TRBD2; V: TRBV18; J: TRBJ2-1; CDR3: CASSPRPLLAGGPREQFF; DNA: TGTGCCAGCTCACCACGCCCACTACTAGCGGGGGGGCCTCGTGAGCAGTTCTTC
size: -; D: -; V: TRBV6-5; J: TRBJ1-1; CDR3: CASSEDTGGAFF; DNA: TGTGCCAGCAGCGAGGACACCGGCGGAGCTTTCTTT
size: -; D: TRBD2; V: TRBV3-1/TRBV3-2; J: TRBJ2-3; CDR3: CASSQRTSGVAGDTQYF; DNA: TGTGCCAGCAGCCAAAGGACTAGCGGGGTCGCCGGAGATACGCAGTATTTT
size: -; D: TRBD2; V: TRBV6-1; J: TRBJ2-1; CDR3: CASSGLLAGSYNEQFF; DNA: TGTGCCAGCAGTGGATTATTAGCGGGGTCCTACAATGAGCAGTTCTTC
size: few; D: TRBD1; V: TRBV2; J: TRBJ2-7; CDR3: CASSQEEGQGLIEQYF; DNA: TGTGCCAGCAGCCAAGAGGAGGGACAGGGATTGATCGAGCAGTACTTC
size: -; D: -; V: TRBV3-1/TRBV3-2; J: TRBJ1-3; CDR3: CASSQVGGKWGNTIYF; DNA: TGTGCCAGCAGCCAAGTGGGAGGGAAATGGGGAAACACCATATATTTT
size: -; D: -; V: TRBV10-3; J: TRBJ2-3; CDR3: CAITEGLRDTQYF; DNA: TGTGCCATCACCGAGGGACTCCGAGATACGCAGTATTTT
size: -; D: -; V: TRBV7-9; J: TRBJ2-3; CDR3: CASSLVGADTQYF; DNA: TGTGCCAGCAGCTTAGTCGGAGCAGATACGCAGTATTTT
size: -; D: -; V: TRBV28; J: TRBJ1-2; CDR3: CASSTLGPDYGYTF; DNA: TGTGCCAGCAGTACCCTTGGCCCAGACTATGGCTACACCTTC
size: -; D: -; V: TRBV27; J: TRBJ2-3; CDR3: CASTLRGWGTDTQYF; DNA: TGTGCCAGCACCTTGCGGGGCTGGGGAACAGATACGCAGTATTTT
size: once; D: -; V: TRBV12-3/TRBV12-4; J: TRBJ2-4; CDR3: CASSFDPGGLYF; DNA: TGTGCCAGCAGTTTTGACCCCGGGGGGCTGTACTTC
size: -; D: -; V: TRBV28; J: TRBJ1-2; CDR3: CASSPRVGRGYTF; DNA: TGTGCCAGCAGTCCCCGCGTCGGCAGGGGCTACACCTTC
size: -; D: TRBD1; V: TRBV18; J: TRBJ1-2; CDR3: CASSPYRDRNGYTF; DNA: TGTGCCAGCTCACCCTACCGGGACAGGAATGGCTACACCTTC
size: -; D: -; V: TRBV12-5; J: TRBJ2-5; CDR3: CASGPGTREETQYF; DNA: TGTGCTAGTGGTCCCGGGACTCGAGAAGAGACCCAGTACTTC
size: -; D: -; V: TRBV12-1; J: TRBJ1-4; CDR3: CASIEGGQGNEKLFF; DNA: TGTGCCAGCATCGAAGGGGGACAGGGGAATGAAAAACTGTTTTTT
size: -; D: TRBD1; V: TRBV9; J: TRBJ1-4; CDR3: CASSPRGQGENEKLFF; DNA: TGTGCCAGCAGCCCTAGGGGACAGGGGGAGAATGAAAAACTGTTTTTT
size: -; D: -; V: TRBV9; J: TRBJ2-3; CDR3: CASSAVHPNPETDTQYF; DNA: TGTGCCAGCAGCGCCGTTCATCCTAACCCGGAGACAGATACGCAGTATTTT
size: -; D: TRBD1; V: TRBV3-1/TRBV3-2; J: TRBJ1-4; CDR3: CASSQEVPGQGIREKLFF; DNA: TGTGCCAGCAGCCAAGAGGTGCCGGGACAGGGGATCCGGGAAAAACTGTTTTTT
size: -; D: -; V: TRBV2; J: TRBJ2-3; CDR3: CAALDSPVTDTQYF; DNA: TGTGCCGCTCTAGACTCCCCCGTGACAGATACGCAGTATTTT
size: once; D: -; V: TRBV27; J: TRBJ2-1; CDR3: CASSPGDNEQFF; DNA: TGTGCCAGCAGTCCCGGGGACAATGAGCAGTTCTTC
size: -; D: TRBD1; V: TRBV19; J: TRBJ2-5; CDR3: CASSQGALEETQYF; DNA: TGTGCCAGTAGTCAGGGGGCCCTTGAAGAGACCCAGTACTTC
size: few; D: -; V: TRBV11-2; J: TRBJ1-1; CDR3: CASSLGRNTEAFF; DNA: TGTGCCAGCAGCTTAGGTCGGAACACTGAAGCTTTCTTT
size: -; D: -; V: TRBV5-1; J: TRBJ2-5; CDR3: CASSGGMSEGVETQYF; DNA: TGCGCCAGCAGCGGGGGCATGAGCGAGGGTGTAGAGACCCAGTACTTC
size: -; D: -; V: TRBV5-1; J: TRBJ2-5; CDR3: CASSSNRQGKETQYF; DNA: TGCGCCAGCAGCTCGAACCGCCAGGGGAAAGAGACCCAGTACTTC
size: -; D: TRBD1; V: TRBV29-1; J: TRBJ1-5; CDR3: CSVQDRFGQPQHF; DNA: TGCAGCGTCCAGGACAGGTTTGGGCAGCCCCAGCATTTT
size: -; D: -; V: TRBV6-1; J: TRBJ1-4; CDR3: CASREGPNEKLFF; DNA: TGTGCCAGCAGGGAAGGGCCGAATGAAAAACTGTTTTTT
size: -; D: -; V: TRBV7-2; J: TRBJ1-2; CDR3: CASSFRTDNYGYTF; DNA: TGTGCCAGCAGCTTCCGTACAGATAACTATGGCTACACCTTC
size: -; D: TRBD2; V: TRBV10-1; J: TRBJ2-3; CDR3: CASSESASGDTDTQYF; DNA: TGCGCCAGCAGTGAGTCTGCTAGCGGGGACACAGATACGCAGTATTTT
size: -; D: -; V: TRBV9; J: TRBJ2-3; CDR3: CASSVGGVSTDTQYF; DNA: TGTGCCAGCAGCGTAGGCGGGGTGAGCACAGATACGCAGTATTTT
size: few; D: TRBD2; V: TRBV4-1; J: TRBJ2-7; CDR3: CASSKYPSGGSYEQYF; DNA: TGCGCCAGCAGTAAATACCCTAGCGGGGGCTCCTACGAGCAGTACTTC
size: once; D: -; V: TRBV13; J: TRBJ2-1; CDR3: CASSSRGGYYNEQFF; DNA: TGTGCCAGCAGCTCGCGAGGGGGTTACTACAATGAGCAGTTCTTC
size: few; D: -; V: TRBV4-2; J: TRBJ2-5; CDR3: CASSQGSGPSGETQYF; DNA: TGTGCCAGCAGCCAAGGGTCCGGTCCCTCTGGAGAGACCCAGTACTTC
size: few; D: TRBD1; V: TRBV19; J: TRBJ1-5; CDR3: CASSIQGAQHF; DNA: TGTGCCAGTAGTATCCAGGGGGCCCAGCATTTT
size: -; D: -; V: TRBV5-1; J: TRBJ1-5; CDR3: CASSLSPDISSTPQHF; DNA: TGCGCCAGCAGCTTGTCGCCGGACATTTCTTCGACGCCCCAGCATTTT
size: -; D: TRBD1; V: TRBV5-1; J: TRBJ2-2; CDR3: CASQDRANTGELFF; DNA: TGCGCCAGCCAGGACAGGGCGAACACCGGGGAGCTGTTTTTT
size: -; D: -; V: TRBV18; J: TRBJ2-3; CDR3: CASSPLDSTDTQYF; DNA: TGTGCCAGCTCACCCCTAGACAGCACAGATACGCAGTATTTT
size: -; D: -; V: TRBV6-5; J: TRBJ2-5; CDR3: CASSGGRQETQYF; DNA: TGTGCCAGCTCTGGGGGCCGGCAAGAGACCCAGTACTTC
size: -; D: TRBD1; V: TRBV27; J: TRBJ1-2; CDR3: CASSSRGRDYGYTF; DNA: TGTGCCAGCAGTAGCAGGGGGCGGGACTATGGCTACACCTTC
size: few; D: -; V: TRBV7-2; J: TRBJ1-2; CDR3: CASSLTTGGYGYTF; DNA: TGTGCCAGCAGCCTCACGACGGGTGGCTATGGCTACACCTTC
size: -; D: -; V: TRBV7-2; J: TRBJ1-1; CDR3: CASSLEQTNTEAFF; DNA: TGTGCCAGCAGCTTAGAACAGACGAACACTGAAGCTTTCTTT
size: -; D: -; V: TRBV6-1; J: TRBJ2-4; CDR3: CASSDNLRLLAKNIQYF; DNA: TGTGCCAGCAGTGATAACTTGCGGTTGCTAGCCAAAAACATTCAGTACTTC
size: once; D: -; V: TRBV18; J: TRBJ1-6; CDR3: CASSPNRDSPLHF; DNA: TGTGCCAGCTCACCCAACAGGGATTCACCCCTCCACTTT
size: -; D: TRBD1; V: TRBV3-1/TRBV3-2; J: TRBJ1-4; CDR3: CASSPRQGAQSNEKLFF; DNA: TGTGCCAGCAGCCCCCGACAGGGGGCGCAGTCTAATGAAAAACTGTTTTTT
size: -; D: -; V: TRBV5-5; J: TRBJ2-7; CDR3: CASSLSGQTIYEQYF; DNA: TGTGCCAGCAGCTTGAGCGGACAGACGATCTACGAGCAGTACTTC
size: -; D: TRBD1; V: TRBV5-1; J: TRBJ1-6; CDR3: CASSPRGDSSNSPLHF; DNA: TGCGCCAGCAGCCCCCGCGGGGACAGCAGCAATTCACCCCTCCACTTT
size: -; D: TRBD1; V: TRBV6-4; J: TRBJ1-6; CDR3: CASSEGTGEGSPLHF; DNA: TGTGCCAGCAGTGAAGGGACAGGGGAGGGTTCACCCCTCCACTTT